The rows below give T cell receptor beta chains drawn from one sample of a study of shared clonotypes between healthy human individuals. This table comes from immunoSEQ multiplex PCR, and its TCRdb copy is limited to in-frame clones, with some not included. The table includes 2 million to 3 million clones, 80% to 95% detected once. What was sequenced was naive CD4+ T cells from PBMCs. These receptors all come from a man aged 18-30 years in good health. Some clones in this sample may be carry-over from other donors' samples. Each CDR3 is given with its conserved first and last residue. D genes are given only for firm matches. Expanded clones get a size class; other rows say once, few or many, or leave the size out.

CASSGPGGPYQPQHF	TGTGCCAGCAGCGGCCCAGGGGGACCTTATCAGCCCCAGCATTTT	TRBD1	NA	TRBV13	TRBJ1-5
CASSEATEGGYTF	TGTGCCAGCAGTGAAGCGACGGAGGGGGGCTACACCTTC	NA	NA	TRBV2	TRBJ1-2
CASSLQGAPGYTF	TGTGCCAGCAGCCTCCAGGGGGCGCCTGGCTACACCTTC	TRBD1	NA	TRBV11-2	TRBJ1-2
CASSSATRFGETQYF	TGTGCCAGCAGCTCGGCGACTAGATTCGGAGAGACCCAGTACTTC	NA	NA	TRBV5-4	TRBJ2-5
CASSLGNTQETQYF	TGTGCCAGCAGCTTAGGGAACACCCAAGAGACCCAGTACTTC	NA	NA	TRBV7-8	TRBJ2-5
CASSLALGAGGQNIQYF	TGTGCCAGCAGCTTAGCGTTGGGAGCGGGAGGCCAAAACATTCAGTACTTC	TRBD2	NA	TRBV7-9	TRBJ2-4
CAWSLQRNQPQHF	TGTGCCTGGAGTTTACAGAGAAATCAGCCCCAGCATTTT	NA	NA	TRBV30	TRBJ1-5
CASSIGTGYGYTF	TGTGCCAGTAGTATTGGGACTGGCTATGGCTACACCTTC	NA	NA	TRBV19	TRBJ1-2
CASSLGQYGYTF	TGTGCCAGCAGCTTAGGACAGTATGGCTACACCTTC	NA	NA	TRBV7-9	TRBJ1-2
CASSYTPSRRSGYTF	TGTGCCAGCAGTTACACCCCCTCCAGGCGAAGTGGCTACACCTTC	NA	NA	TRBV6-6	TRBJ1-2
CASSVGQPYTEAFF	TGTGCCAGCAGCGTAGGACAGCCCTACACTGAAGCTTTCTTT	NA	NA	TRBV9	TRBJ1-1
CASSPPPGNEAFF	TGTGCCAGCAGTCCACCCCCGGGGAATGAAGCTTTCTTT	NA	NA	TRBV28	TRBJ1-1
CASSEVSGYTEAFF	TGTGCCAGCAGTGAAGTCTCAGGGTACACTGAAGCTTTCTTT	NA	NA	TRBV6-1	TRBJ1-1
CASSLIGGLGTGELFF	TGTGCCAGCAGCTTAATTGGGGGCTTAGGCACCGGGGAGCTGTTTTTT	NA	NA	TRBV7-2	TRBJ2-2
CASRARETQYF	TGTGCCAGCAGGGCCCGAGAGACCCAGTACTTC	NA	NA	TRBV6-4	TRBJ2-5
CSATRSYEQYF	TGCAGTGCTACGCGGAGCTACGAGCAGTACTTC	NA	NA	TRBV20-1	TRBJ2-7
CASTGGVADTIYF	TGCGCCAGCACCGGAGGGGTTGCGGACACCATATATTTT	NA	NA	TRBV10-1	TRBJ1-3
CASSLGLAESSYNEQFF	TGTGCCAGCAGTTTGGGACTAGCGGAGAGCTCCTACAATGAGCAGTTCTTC	TRBD2	NA	TRBV27	TRBJ2-1
CASSLAPGGSWQPQHF	TGTGCCAGCAGCTTAGCGCCAGGGGGGAGCTGGCAGCCCCAGCATTTT	TRBD1	NA	TRBV7-2	TRBJ1-5
CASKENSNTGELFF	TGTGCCAGCAAAGAAAACTCGAACACCGGGGAGCTGTTTTTT	NA	NA	TRBV2	TRBJ2-2
CASSQDPAGANYGYTF	TGTGCCAGCAGCCAAGATCCGGCAGGAGCTAACTATGGCTACACCTTC	NA	NA	TRBV4-2	TRBJ1-2
CASSLGTGIWPQHF	TGTGCCAGCAGCTTAGGGACAGGGATTTGGCCCCAGCATTTT	TRBD1	few	TRBV11-2	TRBJ1-5
CASSIQESSYNEQFF	TGTGCCAGCAGCATACAGGAGAGCTCCTACAATGAGCAGTTCTTC	NA	NA	TRBV7-2	TRBJ2-1
CASSLVGEDQPQHF	TGTGCCAGCAGCTTGGTCGGGGAAGACCAGCCCCAGCATTTT	NA	NA	TRBV5-4	TRBJ1-5
CASSGTSGGLGRDTQYF	TGTGCCAGCAGCGGGACTAGCGGAGGCCTCGGACGAGATACGCAGTATTTT	TRBD2	NA	TRBV2	TRBJ2-3
CAISDVSESSPLHF	TGTGCCATCAGTGATGTATCCGAGAGTTCACCCCTCCACTTT	NA	NA	TRBV10-3	TRBJ1-6
CASSNPRQGWETQYF	TGTGCCAGCAGCAACCCCCGACAGGGTTGGGAGACCCAGTACTTC	TRBD1	NA	TRBV7-6	TRBJ2-5
CASSSSGRGNYGYTF	TGTGCCAGCAGCTCATCGGGACGGGGGAACTATGGCTACACCTTC	NA	NA	TRBV7-2	TRBJ1-2
CATSGAVGLSYNEQFF	TGTGCCACCAGCGGAGCCGTGGGACTCTCCTACAATGAGCAGTTCTTC	NA	NA	TRBV15	TRBJ2-1
CASSVPSAGGGPSDTQYF	TGTGCCAGCAGCGTACCCTCGGCCGGGGGAGGGCCCTCAGATACGCAGTATTTT	TRBD2	NA	TRBV7-2	TRBJ2-3
CASSVAGQGAGGYTF	TGTGCCAGCAGCGTAGCTGGGCAGGGGGCTGGTGGCTACACCTTC	TRBD1	NA	TRBV9	TRBJ1-2
CASSKGRTDTQYF	TGTGCCAGCAGCAAAGGACGCACAGATACGCAGTATTTT	NA	NA	TRBV21-1	TRBJ2-3
CASSDQGERTQYF	TGTGCCAGCAGTGACCAGGGAGAAAGGACCCAGTACTTC	NA	NA	TRBV2	TRBJ2-5
CASSRLPGQGAYEQYF	TGTGCCAGTAGTCGGCTGCCGGGACAGGGGGCGTACGAGCAGTACTTC	TRBD1	NA	TRBV19	TRBJ2-7
CASSLGLALEGSTDTQYF	TGCGCCAGCAGCTTAGGACTAGCACTTGAGGGGAGCACAGATACGCAGTATTTT	TRBD2	NA	TRBV5-1	TRBJ2-3
CASSGRQNTGELFF	TGTGCCAGCAGTGGTCGGCAGAACACCGGGGAGCTGTTTTTT	NA	NA	TRBV6-1	TRBJ2-2
CASSLDRGRGAEAFF	TGTGCCAGCAGCCTTGACAGGGGCCGCGGGGCTGAAGCTTTCTTT	TRBD1	NA	TRBV11-2	TRBJ1-1
CASSPSRARYGYTF	TGTGCCAGCAGTCCTAGTCGGGCACGGTATGGCTACACCTTC	NA	NA	TRBV27	TRBJ1-2
CASSTVGVGYGYTF	TGTGCCAGCAGTACCGTGGGGGTTGGCTATGGCTACACCTTC	NA	NA	TRBV6-6	TRBJ1-2
CASSLRPRPEQFF	TGTGCCAGCAGCTTAAGGCCCCGGCCCGAGCAGTTCTTC	NA	NA	TRBV11-2	TRBJ2-1
CASSFGLAGTGELFF	TGTGCCAGCAGCTTTGGCCTAGCGGGGACCGGGGAGCTGTTTTTT	TRBD2	NA	TRBV7-2	TRBJ2-2
CASSLSSYNEQFF	TGTGCCAGCAGCTTAAGCTCCTACAATGAGCAGTTCTTC	NA	NA	TRBV7-3	TRBJ2-1
CASRPPGSGANVLTF	TGTGCCAGCAGACCGCCAGGCTCTGGGGCCAACGTCCTGACTTTC	NA	NA	TRBV5-4	TRBJ2-6
CASSQEGTGGDTQYF	TGCGCCAGCAGCCAAGAGGGGACAGGGGGAGATACGCAGTATTTT	TRBD1	NA	TRBV4-1	TRBJ2-3
CASSPRTGRAETQYF	TGTGCCAGCAGCCCCAGGACAGGGAGGGCCGAGACCCAGTACTTC	NA	NA	TRBV11-2	TRBJ2-5
CASSLVEGAHGYTF	TGTGCCAGCAGTTTAGTGGAGGGGGCGCATGGCTACACCTTC	TRBD1	NA	TRBV28	TRBJ1-2
CASSLERLTSGRSDTQYF	TGTGCCAGCAGCTTAGAACGTCTGACTAGCGGGAGATCCGATACGCAGTATTTT	TRBD2	NA	TRBV11-2	TRBJ2-3